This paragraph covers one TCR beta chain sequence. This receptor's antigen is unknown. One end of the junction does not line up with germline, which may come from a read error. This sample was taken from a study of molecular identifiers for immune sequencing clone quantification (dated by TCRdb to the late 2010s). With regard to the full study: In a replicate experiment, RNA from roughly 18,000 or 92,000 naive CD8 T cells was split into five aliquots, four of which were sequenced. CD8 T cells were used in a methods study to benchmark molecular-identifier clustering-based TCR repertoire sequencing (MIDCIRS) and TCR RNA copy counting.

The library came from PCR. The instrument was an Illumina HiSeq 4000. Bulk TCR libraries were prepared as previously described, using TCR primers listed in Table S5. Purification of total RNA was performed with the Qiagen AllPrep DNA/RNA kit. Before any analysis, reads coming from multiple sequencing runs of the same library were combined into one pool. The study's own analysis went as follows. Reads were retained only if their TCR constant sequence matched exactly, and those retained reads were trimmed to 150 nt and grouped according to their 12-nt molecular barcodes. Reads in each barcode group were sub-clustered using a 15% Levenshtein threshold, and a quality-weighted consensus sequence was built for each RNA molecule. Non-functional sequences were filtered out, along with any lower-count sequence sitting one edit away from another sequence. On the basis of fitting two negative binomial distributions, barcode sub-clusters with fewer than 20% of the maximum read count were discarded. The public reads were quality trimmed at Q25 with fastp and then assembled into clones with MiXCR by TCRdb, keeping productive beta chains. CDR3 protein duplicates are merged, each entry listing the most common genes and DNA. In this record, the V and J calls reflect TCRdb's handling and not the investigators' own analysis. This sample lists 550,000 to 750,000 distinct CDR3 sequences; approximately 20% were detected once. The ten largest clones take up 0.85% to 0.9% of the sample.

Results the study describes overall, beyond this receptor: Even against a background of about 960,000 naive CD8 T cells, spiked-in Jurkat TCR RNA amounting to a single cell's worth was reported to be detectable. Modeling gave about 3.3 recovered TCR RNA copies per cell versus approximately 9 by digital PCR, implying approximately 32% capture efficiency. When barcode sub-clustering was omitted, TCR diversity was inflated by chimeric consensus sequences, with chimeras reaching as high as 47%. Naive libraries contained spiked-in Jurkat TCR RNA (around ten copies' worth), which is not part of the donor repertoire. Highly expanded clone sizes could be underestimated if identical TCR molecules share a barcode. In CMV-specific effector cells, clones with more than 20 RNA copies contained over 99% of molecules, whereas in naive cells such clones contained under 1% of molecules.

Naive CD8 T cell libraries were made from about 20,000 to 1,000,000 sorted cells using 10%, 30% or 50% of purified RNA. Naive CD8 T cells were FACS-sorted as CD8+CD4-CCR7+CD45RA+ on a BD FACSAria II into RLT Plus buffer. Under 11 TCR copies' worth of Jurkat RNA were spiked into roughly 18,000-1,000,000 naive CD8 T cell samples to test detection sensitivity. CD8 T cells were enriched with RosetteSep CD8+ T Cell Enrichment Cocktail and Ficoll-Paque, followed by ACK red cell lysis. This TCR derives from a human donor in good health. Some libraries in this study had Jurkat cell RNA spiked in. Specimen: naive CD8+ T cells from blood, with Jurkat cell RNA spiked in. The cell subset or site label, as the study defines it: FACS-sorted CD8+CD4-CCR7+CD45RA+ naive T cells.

The DNA sequence follows: TGTGCCGGCAGGCAGGGGGCTGGTGAAAAACTGTTTTTT. Protein translation: CAGRQGAGEKLFF. Recombination linked TRBV6-5 to TRBJ1-4; TRBD1 aligns with 8 central bases. Looking up the germline V gene yields CDR1 MNHEY and CDR2 SVGAGI. The CDR3 has 13 amino acids, counting the end cysteine and phenylalanine. Kept here is only the CDR3 DNA, which spans 39 bases and is read in frame from base 1.